This T cell receptor beta chain was documented in a study of low-dose radiotherapy and immunotherapy resistance in tumors. Study-level background: A total of 6.5 Gy was given to Cohort 1 as 0.5 Gy per fraction every 2 weeks.

Time point reported: after trial treatment. Treatment defined: LDRT plus nivolumab, ipilimumab, low-dose cyclophosphamide and aspirin (RACIN trial). Germline V gene lookup returns CDR1 DFQATT and CDR2 SNEGSKA (reference sequence). Trimming cost V 2 bases and J 0 bases; bases outside gene matches: 9. The CDR3 is 18 residues long. Priming of first-strand cDNA relied on TRAV- and TRBV-specific primers (covering alpha and beta chains). Over around 19 PCR cycles, TCRs were amplified from a constant-region primer and V-primer adapter. TCRdb re-called the reads with MiXCR, one entry per CDR3 protein. The table shows 39,000 or so distinct CDR3 sequences, with about a fifth occurring only once.

V is TRBV20-1 and J is TRBJ2-1; TRBD2 matches at 11 bases. Sequenced here: PBMCs, sampled after low-dose radiotherapy plus immunotherapy. This clonotype was sampled from a female donor with ovarian cancer. The CDR3 DNA is TGCAGTGCTAGACCAAGTCTAGCGGGGGGCCTCTCCTACAATGAGCAGTTCTTC. Translating it yields CSARPSLAGGLSYNEQFF.